These 2 T cell receptor beta chains originate from one sample sequenced in a study of beta chain features in type 1 diabetes. The whole isolated RNA underwent reverse transcription, so sequencing captured expressed TCRB transcripts. Using immunoSEQ multiplex PCR, the repertoire was profiled, and TCRdb retains in-frame clones only, with some absent. This table holds approximately 110,000 clones, less than 40% found once. Material for sequencing was stem cell memory CD4+ T cells from blood. The receptors derive from a woman aged 18 to 35 in good health.

This clone turned up a few times. V usage is TRBV7-2 and J usage is TRBJ2-1, with TRBD1 matching 10 bases. The CDR3 spans 19 residues. Looked up from germline, CDR1 is SGHTA and CDR2 is FQGNSA. V trimming: 5 bases; J trimming: 3 bases; junction bases outside the gene matches: 16. In nucleotides, the CDR3 is TGTGCCAGCAGCCCCCGGGACAGGGGTCTCACTCTCCACTACAATGAGCAGTTCTTC. Encoded protein: CASSPRDRGLTLHYNEQFF.

This clone was seen a few times. This sequence joins TRBV28 and TRBJ1-5; D not resolved. This CDR3 is built from 14 residues. V lost 3 bases and J lost 4, with 10 bases in between. CDR1 MDHEN and CDR2 SYDVKM come from the germline V gene. The CDR3 is CASSFWAGNQPQHF. In DNA form, the CDR3 reads TGTGCCAGCAGTTTTTGGGCAGGAAATCAGCCCCAGCATTTT.